Included here is one TCR beta chain sequence, with context. The data are from a study of T cells after yellow fever vaccination. TCRdb re-called the 5' RACE reads with MiXCR, one entry per CDR3 protein. This table holds hundreds of thousands of distinct CDR3 sequences, about 8.7% found once. The V and J ends lost 5 bases and 2 bases respectively, with 16 bases between them. The CDR3 has 16 amino acids. This TCR was sampled from a man aged 18 to 35 who received the YFV17D yellow fever vaccine. Specimen: PBMCs, collected on the day of the first yellow fever vaccination. This rearrangement joins TRBV12-3 or TRBV12-4 to TRBJ2-4; D is uncertain. The CDR3 region has the DNA TGTGCCAGCAGTCCAAGGTGGGGTCCAACCAAAAACATTCAGTACTTC. Translated: CASSPRWGPTKNIQYF.